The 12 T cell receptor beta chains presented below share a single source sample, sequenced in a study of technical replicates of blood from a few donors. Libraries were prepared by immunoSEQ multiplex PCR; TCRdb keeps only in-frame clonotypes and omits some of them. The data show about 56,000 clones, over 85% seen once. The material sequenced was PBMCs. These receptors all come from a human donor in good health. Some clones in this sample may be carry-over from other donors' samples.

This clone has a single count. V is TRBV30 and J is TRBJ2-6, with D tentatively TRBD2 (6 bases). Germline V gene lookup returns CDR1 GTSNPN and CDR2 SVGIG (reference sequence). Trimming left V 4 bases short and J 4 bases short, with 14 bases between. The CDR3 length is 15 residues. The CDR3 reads CAWMAGSSGANVLTF. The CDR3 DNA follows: TGTGCCTGGATGGCGGGAAGCTCCGGGGCCAACGTCCTGACTTTC.

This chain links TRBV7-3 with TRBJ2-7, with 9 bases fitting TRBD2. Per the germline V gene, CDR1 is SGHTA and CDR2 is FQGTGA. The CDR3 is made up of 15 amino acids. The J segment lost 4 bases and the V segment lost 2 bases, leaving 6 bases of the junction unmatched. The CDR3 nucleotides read TGTGCCAGCAGCTTAGCGGGGGGGGCACAGTACGAGCAGTACTTC. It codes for CASSLAGGAQYEQYF.

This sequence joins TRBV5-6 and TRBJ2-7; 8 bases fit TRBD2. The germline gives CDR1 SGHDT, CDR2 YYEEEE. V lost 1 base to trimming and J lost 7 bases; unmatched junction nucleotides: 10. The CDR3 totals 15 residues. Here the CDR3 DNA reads TGTGCCAGCAGCTTGCGTGACGGGGGGGCCCGGGAGCAGTACTTC. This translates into CASSLRDGGAREQYF.

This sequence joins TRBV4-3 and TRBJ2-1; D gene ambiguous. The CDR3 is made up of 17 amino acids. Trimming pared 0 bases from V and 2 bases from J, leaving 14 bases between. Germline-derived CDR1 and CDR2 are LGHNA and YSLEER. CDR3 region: CASSQEVWAQPYNEQFF. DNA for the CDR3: TGCGCCAGCAGCCAAGAGGTATGGGCCCAACCCTACAATGAGCAGTTCTTC.

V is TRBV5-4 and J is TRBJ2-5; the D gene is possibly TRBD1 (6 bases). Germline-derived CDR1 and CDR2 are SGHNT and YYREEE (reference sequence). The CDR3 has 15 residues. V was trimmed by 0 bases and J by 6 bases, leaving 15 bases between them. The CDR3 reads CASSLDVGAGQTQYF. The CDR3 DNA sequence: TGTGCCAGCAGCTTGGACGTGGGGGCCGGGCAGACCCAGTACTTC.

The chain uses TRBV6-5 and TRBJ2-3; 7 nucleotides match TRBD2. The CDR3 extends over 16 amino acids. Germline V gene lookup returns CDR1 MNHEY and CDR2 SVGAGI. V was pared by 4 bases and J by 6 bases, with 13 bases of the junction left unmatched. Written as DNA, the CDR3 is TGTGCCAGCAGTTTCCGATGGGGGGGAGTTGTGGATACGCAGTATTTT. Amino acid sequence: CASSFRWGGVVDTQYF.

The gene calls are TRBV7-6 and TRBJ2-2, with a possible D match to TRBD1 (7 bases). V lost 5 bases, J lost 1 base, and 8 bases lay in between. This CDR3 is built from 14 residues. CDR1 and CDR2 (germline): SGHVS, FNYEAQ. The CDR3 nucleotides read TGTGCCAGCAGCCAGGGGGGGAACACCGGGGAGCTGTTTTTT. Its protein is CASSQGGNTGELFF.

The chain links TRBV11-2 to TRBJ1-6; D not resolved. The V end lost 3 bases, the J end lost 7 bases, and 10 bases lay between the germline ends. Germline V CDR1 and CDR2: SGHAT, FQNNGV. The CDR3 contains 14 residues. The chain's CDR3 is CASSFSGGNSPLHF. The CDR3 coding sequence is TGTGCCAGCAGCTTTAGCGGAGGGAATTCACCCCTCCACTTT.

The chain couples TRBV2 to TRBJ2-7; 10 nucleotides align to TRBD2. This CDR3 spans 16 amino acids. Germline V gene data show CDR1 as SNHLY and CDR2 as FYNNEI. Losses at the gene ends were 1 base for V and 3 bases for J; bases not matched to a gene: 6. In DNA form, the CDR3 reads TGTGCCAGCAGTGAAGGAGCGGGGGGGCGTTTCTACGAGCAGTACTTC. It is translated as CASSEGAGGRFYEQYF.

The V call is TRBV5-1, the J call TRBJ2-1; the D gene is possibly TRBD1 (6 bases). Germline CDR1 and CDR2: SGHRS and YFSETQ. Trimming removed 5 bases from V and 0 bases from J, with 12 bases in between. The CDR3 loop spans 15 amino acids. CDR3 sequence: CASSLGGTSYNEQFF. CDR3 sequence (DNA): TGCGCCAGCAGTCTTGGGGGCACCTCCTACAATGAGCAGTTCTTC.

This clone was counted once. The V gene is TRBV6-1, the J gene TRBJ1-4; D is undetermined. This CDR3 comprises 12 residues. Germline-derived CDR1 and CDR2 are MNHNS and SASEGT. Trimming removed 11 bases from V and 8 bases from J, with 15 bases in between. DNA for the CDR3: TGTGCCGCGACCTTGGGCCGAGAAAAACTGTTTTTT. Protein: CAATLGREKLFF.

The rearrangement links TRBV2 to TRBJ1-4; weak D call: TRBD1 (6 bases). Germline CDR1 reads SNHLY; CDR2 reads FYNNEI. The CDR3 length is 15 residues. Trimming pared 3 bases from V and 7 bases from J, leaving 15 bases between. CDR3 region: CASSEGQGWVEKLFF. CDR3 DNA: TGTGCCAGCAGTGAGGGGCAGGGGTGGGTTGAAAAACTGTTTTTT.